This TCR beta chain came from a study of cytomegalovirus exposure and HLA in healthy donors. Findings of the study overall: A later analysis found common viral pathogens apparently linked to several of the most significant clusters. A later analysis, which compared TCR beta chains of equal frequency, found the HLA-associated ones more clonally expanded.

The ends were cut back, 5 bases at V and 2 bases at J, with 10 bases in the middle. The CDR3 spans 15 residues. Germline V gene lookup returns CDR1 LNHDA and CDR2 SQIVND (reference sequence). The PCR made use of 60 Vbeta and 13 Jbeta primers. Clones were sequenced by immunoSEQ multiplex PCR, and TCRdb holds only the in-frame ones, with some missing. This sample has roughly 150,000 clones, with more than 8% found just once. Concerning this clone itself: No antigen is known for it.

The rearrangement joins TRBV19 to TRBJ2-6, with D possibly being TRBD1 (6 bases). The clonotype originates from a man in his forties or fifties in good health and CMV-seronegative. The sequencing sample was made of PBMCs. The CDR3 here is CASSPTGTGANVLTF. The DNA for the CDR3 is TGTGCCAGTAGTCCAACAGGGACTGGGGCCAACGTCCTGACTTTC.